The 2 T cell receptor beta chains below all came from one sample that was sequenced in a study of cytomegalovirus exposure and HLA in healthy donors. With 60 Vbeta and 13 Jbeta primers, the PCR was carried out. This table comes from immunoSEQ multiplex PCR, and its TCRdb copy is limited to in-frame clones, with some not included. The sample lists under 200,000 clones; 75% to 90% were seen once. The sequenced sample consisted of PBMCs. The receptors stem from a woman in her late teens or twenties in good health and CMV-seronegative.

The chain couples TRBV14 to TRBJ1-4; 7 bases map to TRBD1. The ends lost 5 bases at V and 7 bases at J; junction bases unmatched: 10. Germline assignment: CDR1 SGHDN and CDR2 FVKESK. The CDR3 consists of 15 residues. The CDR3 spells CASSENRGFGEKLFF. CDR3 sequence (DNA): TGTGCCAGCAGCGAAAACAGGGGATTTGGTGAAAAACTGTTTTTT.

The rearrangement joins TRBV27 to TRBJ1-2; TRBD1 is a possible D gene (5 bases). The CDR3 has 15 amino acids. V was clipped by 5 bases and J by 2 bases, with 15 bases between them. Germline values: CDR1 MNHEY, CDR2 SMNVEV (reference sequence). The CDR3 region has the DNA TGTGCCAGCAGTACCTCTGGGGGGGGGAACTATGGCTACACCTTC. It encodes CASSTSGGGNYGYTF.